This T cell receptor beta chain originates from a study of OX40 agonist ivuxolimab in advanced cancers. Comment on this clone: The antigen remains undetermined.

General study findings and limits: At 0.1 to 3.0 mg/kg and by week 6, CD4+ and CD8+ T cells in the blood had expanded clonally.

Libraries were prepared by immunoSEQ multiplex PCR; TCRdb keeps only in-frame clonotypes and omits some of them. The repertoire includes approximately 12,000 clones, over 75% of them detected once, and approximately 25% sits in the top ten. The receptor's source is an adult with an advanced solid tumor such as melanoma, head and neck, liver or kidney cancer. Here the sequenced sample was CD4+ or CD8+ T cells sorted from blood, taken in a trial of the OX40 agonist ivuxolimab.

The CDR3 DNA follows: TGTGCCAGCAGTTTGGGGGGGGATTACTATGGCTACACCTTC. Amino acid sequence: CASSLGGDYYGYTF. This chain connects TRBV6-5 to TRBJ1-2; tentative D call: TRBD1 (5 bases). The CDR3 spans 14 residues. Trimming removed 4 bases from V and 3 bases from J, with 12 bases in between. Germline CDR1 reads MNHEY; CDR2 reads SVGAGI.